The next 6 T cell receptor beta chains were all read from a single sample in a study of human T cells and chemical hapten exposure. TCRdb recomputed calls from the RACE reads with MiXCR, one row per CDR3 protein. The sample has around 150,000 distinct CDR3 sequences; about 14% are singletons. Time point here: patch test 1, 2 weeks after DPC sensitization. Treatment defined: therapeutic diphenylcyclopropenone sensitization with weekly scalp DPC. Here the sequenced sample was whole blood, taken in connection with sensitization to the hapten diphenylcyclopropenone (DPC). Receptors originate from a woman in her twenties or thirties with alopecia areata. Some clones in this sample may be carry-over from other donors' samples.

There are a few counts of this clonotype. The CDR3 spells CASSQDLLPNTEAFF. CDR3 bases: TGTGCCAGCAGCCAAGATCTCCTACCGAACACTGAAGCTTTCTTT. The V and J genes are TRBV3-1 and TRBJ1-1; D is uncertain. Germline V CDR1 and CDR2: LGHDT, YNNKEL (reference sequence). Trimming took 0 bases from V and 1 from J, leaving 9 bases between them. There are 15 residues in the CDR3.

There are many counts of this clonotype. The chain joins TRBV5-1 to TRBJ2-2, with D unresolved. Trimming removed 5 bases at V and 6 bases at J, with 11 bases between. CDR1 is SGHRS and CDR2 is YFSETQ in the germline V gene. There are 13 residues in the CDR3. The CDR3 sequence is CASRPEGPGELFF. CDR3 nucleotides: TGCGCCAGCAGACCCGAAGGACCCGGGGAGCTGTTTTTT.

This chain connects TRBV18 to TRBJ2-1, with 12 bases matching TRBD2. Looked up from germline, CDR1 is KGHSH and CDR2 is LQKENI. Germline trimming cut 4 bases from V and 3 bases from J; bases unmatched to any gene: 7. The CDR3 runs 17 residues. The CDR3 sequence: CASSRTTSGSFYNEQFF. The CDR3 nucleotides are TGTGCCAGCTCACGCACGACTAGCGGGAGTTTCTACAATGAGCAGTTCTTC.

This clonotype appeared a few times. This chain uses TRBV28 with TRBJ2-7, with a possible D match to TRBD2 (5 bases). V was trimmed by 6 bases and J by 5 bases, leaving 11 bases between them. This CDR3 has 12 residues. Germline V lookup: CDR1 MDHEN, CDR2 SYDVKM. Written as DNA, the CDR3 is TGTGCCAGCAGCCCGGGGTGGAACGAGCAGTACTTC. This translates into CASSPGWNEQYF.

The table lists this clonotype with a few counts. The chain recombines TRBV27 with TRBJ2-7; D possibly corresponds to TRBD1 (6 bases). The CDR3 runs to 14 residues. With 5 bases removed from V and 3 bases from J, the gap between germline ends came to 14 bases. CDR1 and CDR2 (germline): MNHEY, SMNVEV (reference sequence). Written as DNA, the CDR3 is TGTGCCAGCAGTAGGGCCTGGGGGCTCTACGAGCAGTACTTC. Amino acids: CASSRAWGLYEQYF.

The chain recombines TRBV20-1 with TRBJ2-3, with 7 bases aligning to TRBD1. J lost 0 bases, V lost 5 bases, and 5 bases had no gene match. The germline V gene encodes CDR1 DFQATT and CDR2 SNEGSKA (reference sequence). This CDR3 is 14 amino acids long. The CDR3 sequence is CSAGTDASTDTQYF. In DNA form, the CDR3 reads TGCAGTGCTGGGACAGACGCTAGCACAGATACGCAGTATTTT.